This T cell receptor (beta chain) is drawn from a study of PD-1 blockade in classical Hodgkin lymphoma. Study in general: Every 2 weeks, patients had 3 mg/kg nivolumab intravenously.

This CDR3 region has 15 residues. Germline loops: CDR1 GTSNPN, CDR2 SVGIG (reference sequence). V lost 1 base, J lost 6 bases, and 17 bases lay in between. In regard to this clone: Its antigen is undetermined.

Measured with immunoSEQ multiplex PCR; TCRdb has only the in-frame clones, and not every one. The table lists roughly 11,000 clones, 75% of them singletons. Study-wide results and limits: Later analyses included only patients treated at least 1 year post-ASCT. Reported findings placed baseline TCR diversity lower in newly diagnosed patients (compared with healthy donors).

No patient escaped relapse after autologous stem cell transplantation, and brentuximab vedotin exposure varied. This receptor was taken from a human donor with classical Hodgkin lymphoma. J is TRBJ2-3 and V is TRBV30; weak D call: TRBD1 (5 bases). The specimen comprised peripheral blood mononuclear cells (PBMCs), sampled at baseline. As DNA, the CDR3 is TGTGCCTGGAGTGGCACAGGCTCTTCTGGGGATACGCAGTATTTT. It yields the protein CAWSGTGSSGDTQYF.